The sequence of this T cell receptor (beta chain) was determined in a study of response to subunit inactivated influenza vaccine. MiXCR, run by TCRdb on the RT-PCR reads, gives a single entry per CDR3 protein. The sample consists of about 300,000 distinct CDR3 sequences, 22% of them appearing once. Concerning this clonotype itself: Its antigen is not known.

Study observations and caveats: New T cells are recruited in small numbers by each seasonal influenza vaccination, according to the authors' suggestion.

Germline V CDR1 and CDR2: SQVTM, ANQGSEA. The CDR3 totals 13 residues. V gave up 6 bases and J gave up 3 bases; unmatched junction bases: 5. The rearrangement links TRBV29-1 to TRBJ1-5, with TRBD1 matching 7 bases. This TCR came from a man between 50 and 69 years old who received an inactivated influenza vaccine. The sequenced sample was PBMCs from blood, obtained roughly 20 months after vaccination. The DNA of the CDR3 is TGCAGCGTCATGACAGGGTCCAATCAGCCCCAGCATTTT. As protein: CSVMTGSNQPQHF.